The subject of this entry is one T cell receptor beta chain. Its specificity is not known. This sample is drawn from a study of identical twins. Study findings and constraints: Insertions were reduced in abundant cord blood beta clonotypes but not in memory repertoires. Where beta out-of-frame sequences were concerned, excess twin sharing was weaker.

V was shortened by 4 bases and J by 8 bases, with 12 bases between the two germline ends. CDR1 SGHNT and CDR2 YYREEE come from the germline V gene (reference sequence). The CDR3 has 12 residues. Only healthy Caucasians were enrolled as donors. Template switching added a universal primer site; cDNA carried unique molecular identifiers. Via MiXCR, TCRdb re-called the 5' RACE reads, giving one row per CDR3 protein. The table shows 280,000 or so distinct CDR3 sequences, with roughly 8.6% occurring only once. The data also belong to a second study, concerning yellow fever vaccine responses in identical twins.

This receptor was obtained from a woman aged 18-30 years in good health. Sequenced material: memory (CD45RO+) T cells sorted from blood. The chain uses TRBV5-4 and TRBJ1-2; a possible D gene is TRBD1 (6 bases). CDR3 sequence: CASSTRDKGYTF. DNA of the CDR3: TGTGCCAGCAGCACCCGGGACAAGGGCTACACCTTC.